This TCR beta chain was sequenced in a study of cytomegalovirus exposure and HLA in healthy donors. About the research overall: An earlier analysis found around 120 million unique TCR beta sequences from roughly 170 million T cells. Inside one of the first data releases sat tens of millions of unique TCRs taken from HLA-typed donors.

The length of the CDR3 is 13 residues. Germline loops: CDR1 SGHAT, CDR2 FQNNGV. On this clone itself: The junction differs from germline at one of its ends, possibly a read error.

The PCR had 60 Vbeta and 13 Jbeta primers. Assay used: immunoSEQ multiplex PCR; TCRdb lists only in-frame clones, some missing. The table shows roughly 92,000 clones, with 70% to 80% occurring only once. The sequence was obtained from a woman between 50 and 59 years old in good health and CMV-seropositive. Sequenced input: PBMCs. The chain combines TRBV11-2 with TRBJ2-2, with D possibly being TRBD2 (5 bases). The CDR3 sequence is CASSFLGSGELFF. The CDR3 DNA sequence: TGTGCCAGCAGCTTCTTAGGGTCCGGGGAGCTATTTTTT.